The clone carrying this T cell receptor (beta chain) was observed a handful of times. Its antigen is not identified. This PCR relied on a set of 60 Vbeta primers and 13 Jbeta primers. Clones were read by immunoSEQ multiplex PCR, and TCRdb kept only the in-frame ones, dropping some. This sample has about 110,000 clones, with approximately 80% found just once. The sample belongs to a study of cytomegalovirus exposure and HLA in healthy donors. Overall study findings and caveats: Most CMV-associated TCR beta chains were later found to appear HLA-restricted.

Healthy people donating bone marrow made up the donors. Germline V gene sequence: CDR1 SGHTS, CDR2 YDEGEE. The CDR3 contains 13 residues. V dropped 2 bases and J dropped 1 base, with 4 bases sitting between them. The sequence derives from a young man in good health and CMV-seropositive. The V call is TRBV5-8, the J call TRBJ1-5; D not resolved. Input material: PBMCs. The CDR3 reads CASSFGSNQPQHF. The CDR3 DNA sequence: TGTGCCAGCAGCTTTGGCAGCAATCAGCCCCAGCATTTT.